Listed here is a single T cell receptor beta chain. CDR1 is LGHDT, CDR2 YNNKEL, per germline (reference sequence). Trimming pared 3 bases from V and 1 base from J, leaving 8 bases between. This CDR3 spans 14 amino acids. The record originates from a study of T cell responses to AZD1222 COVID-19 vaccine. The method was immunoSEQ multiplex PCR; TCRdb's version includes in-frame clones alone and lacks a portion of them. The table includes about 100,000 clones, roughly 88% detected once. Sequences were derived from peripheral blood, sampled on day 0 of AZD1222 vaccination. The J gene is TRBJ2-3, the V gene TRBV3-1 (or the pseudogene TRBV3-2); possibly TRBD1 for D (6 bases). The receptor's source is an adult in good health. CDR3 coding DNA: TGTGCCAGCAGCCAGCGGACAGGCACAGATACGCAGTATTTT. Its translation: CASSQRTGTDTQYF.